This T cell receptor (beta chain) appears in the sequencing data of a study of cytomegalovirus exposure and HLA in healthy donors. Overall study results and limits: Among the sequence variants, a highly shared cluster was likely an artifact of sequencing. The authors later linked a missense DCLRE1C variant to TCR beta V- and J-gene trimming. A previous analysis found most TCR beta V segments productive roughly 87% or roughly 30% of the time. Several of the most significant clusters appeared, in a later analysis, to be linked to common viral pathogens.

Amplification used 60 Vbeta primers and 13 Jbeta primers. Some clones are missing from TCRdb's copy, which holds only in-frame ones; the method was immunoSEQ multiplex PCR. In the table there are 150,000 to 200,000 clones, under 85% of which are singletons. In regard to this clone: Its target is unknown.

The V gene end was trimmed by 0 bases and the J gene end by 4 bases; junction bases not matched to a gene: 13. Germline CDR1 and CDR2: SGHRS and YFSETQ. The length of the CDR3 is 20 residues. This chain links TRBV5-1 with TRBJ2-3; 14 bases line up with TRBD2. The specimen was PBMCs. The receptor's source is a man in his fifties or sixties in good health and CMV-seropositive. CDR3 loop: CASSLVGLAGGRALADTQYF. The CDR3 DNA follows: TGCGCCAGCAGCTTGGTTGGACTAGCGGGGGGTCGGGCTTTAGCAGATACGCAGTATTTT.